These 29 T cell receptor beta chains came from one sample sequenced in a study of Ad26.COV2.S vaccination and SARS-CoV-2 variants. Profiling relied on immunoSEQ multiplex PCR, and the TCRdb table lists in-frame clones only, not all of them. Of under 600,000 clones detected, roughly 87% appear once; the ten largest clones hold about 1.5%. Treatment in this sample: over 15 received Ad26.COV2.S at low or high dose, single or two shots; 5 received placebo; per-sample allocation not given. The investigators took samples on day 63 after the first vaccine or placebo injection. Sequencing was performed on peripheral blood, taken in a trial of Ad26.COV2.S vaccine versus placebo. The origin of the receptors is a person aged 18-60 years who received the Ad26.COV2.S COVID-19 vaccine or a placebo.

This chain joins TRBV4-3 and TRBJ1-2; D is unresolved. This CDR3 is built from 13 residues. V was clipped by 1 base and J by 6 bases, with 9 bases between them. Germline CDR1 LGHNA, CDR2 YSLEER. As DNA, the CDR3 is TGCGCCAGCAGCCAAGTGTACAGCGATGGCTACACCTTC. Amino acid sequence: CASSQVYSDGYTF.

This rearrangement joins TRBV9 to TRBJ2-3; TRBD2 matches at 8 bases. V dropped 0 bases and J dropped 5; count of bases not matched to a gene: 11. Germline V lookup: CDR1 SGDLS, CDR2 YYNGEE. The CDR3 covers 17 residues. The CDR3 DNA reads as TGTGCCAGCAGCGTAGCGGAGCGGGAGATTCGTGGAGATACGCAGTATTTT. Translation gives CASSVAEREIRGDTQYF.

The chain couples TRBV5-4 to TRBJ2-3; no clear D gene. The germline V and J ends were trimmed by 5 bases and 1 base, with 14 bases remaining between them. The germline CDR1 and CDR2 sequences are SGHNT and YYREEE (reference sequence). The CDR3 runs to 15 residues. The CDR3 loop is CASSRQAVRTDTQYF. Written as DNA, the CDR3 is TGTGCCAGCAGTAGGCAAGCAGTACGCACAGATACGCAGTATTTT.

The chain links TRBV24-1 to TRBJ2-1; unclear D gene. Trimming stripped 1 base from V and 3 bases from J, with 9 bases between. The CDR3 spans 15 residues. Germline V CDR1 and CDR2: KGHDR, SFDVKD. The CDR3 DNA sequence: TGTGCCACCAGTGATTTTATCAATAGCTACAATGAGCAGTTCTTC. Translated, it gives CATSDFINSYNEQFF.

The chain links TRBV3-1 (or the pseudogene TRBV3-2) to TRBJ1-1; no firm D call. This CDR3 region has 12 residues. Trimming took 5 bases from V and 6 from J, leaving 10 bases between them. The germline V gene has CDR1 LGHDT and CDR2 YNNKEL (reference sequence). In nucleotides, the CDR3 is TGTGCCAGCAGCGGTACAGTCGCTGAAGCTTTCTTT. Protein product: CASSGTVAEAFF.

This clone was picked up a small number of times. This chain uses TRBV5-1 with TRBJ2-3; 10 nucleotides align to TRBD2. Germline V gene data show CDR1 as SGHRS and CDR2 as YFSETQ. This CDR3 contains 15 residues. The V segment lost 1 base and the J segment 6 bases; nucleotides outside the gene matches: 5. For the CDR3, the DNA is TGCGCCAGCAGCTTGAGGCTAGCGGGAGCGGATACGCAGTATTTT. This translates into CASSLRLAGADTQYF.

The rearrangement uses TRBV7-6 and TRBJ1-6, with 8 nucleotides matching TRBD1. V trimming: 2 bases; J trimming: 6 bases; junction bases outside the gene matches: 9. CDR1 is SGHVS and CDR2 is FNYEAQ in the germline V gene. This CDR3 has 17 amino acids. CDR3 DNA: TGTGCCAGCAGCTTATGGGGGAACCAGGGGGCTAATTCACCCCTCCACTTT. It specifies CASSLWGNQGANSPLHF. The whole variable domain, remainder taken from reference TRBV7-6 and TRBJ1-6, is GAGVSQSPRYKVTKRGQDVALRCDPISGHVSLYWYRQALGQGPEFLTYFNYEAQQDKSGLPNDRFSAERPEGSISTLTIQRTEQRDSAMYRCASSLWGNQGANSPLHFGNGTRLTVT.

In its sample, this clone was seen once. The CDR3 loop reads CASSYDGGRVKAFF. CDR3 nucleotide sequence: TGTGCCAGCAGTTACGACGGTGGCAGGGTAAAAGCTTTCTTT. The chain employs TRBV6-2 or TRBV6-3 and TRBJ1-1; D is perhaps TRBD1 (5 bases). Germline V gene lookup returns CDR1 MNHEY and CDR2 SVGEGT. Between the trimmed V and J ends, which lost 2 bases and 9 bases, there was a span of 16 bases. The CDR3 spans 14 residues.

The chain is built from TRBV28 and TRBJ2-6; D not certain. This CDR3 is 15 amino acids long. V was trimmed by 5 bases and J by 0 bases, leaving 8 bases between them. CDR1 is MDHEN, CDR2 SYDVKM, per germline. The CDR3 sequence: CASSQQASGANVLTF. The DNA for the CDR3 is TGTGCCAGCAGTCAGCAGGCCTCTGGGGCCAACGTCCTGACTTTC. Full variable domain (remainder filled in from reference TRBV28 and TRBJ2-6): DVKVTQSSRYLVKRTGEKVFLECVQDMDHENMFWYRQDPGLGLRLIYFSYDVKMKEKGDIPEGYSVSREKKERFSLILESASTNQTSMYLCASSQQASGANVLTFGAGSRLTVL.

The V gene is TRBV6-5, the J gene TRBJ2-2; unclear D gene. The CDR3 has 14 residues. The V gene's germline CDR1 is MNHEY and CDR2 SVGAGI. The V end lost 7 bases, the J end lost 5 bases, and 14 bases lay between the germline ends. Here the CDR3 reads CASIMHKRTGELFF. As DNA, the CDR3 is TGTGCCAGCATAATGCATAAGAGGACCGGGGAGCTGTTTTTT.

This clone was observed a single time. CDR3 sequence (DNA): TGTGCCAGCGGGGGACTCAACGAGCAGTACTTC. As protein: CASGGLNEQYF. V usage is TRBV9 and J usage is TRBJ2-7, with D maybe TRBD2 (6 bases). The V gene lost 7 bases and the J gene lost 5 bases, with 10 bases spanning the gap. CDR1 and CDR2 (germline): SGDLS, YYNGEE. The CDR3 contains 11 residues.

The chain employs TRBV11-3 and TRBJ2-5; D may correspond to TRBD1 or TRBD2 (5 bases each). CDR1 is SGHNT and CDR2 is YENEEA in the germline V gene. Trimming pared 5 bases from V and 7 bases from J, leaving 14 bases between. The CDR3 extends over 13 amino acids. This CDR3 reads CASSRNDGGTQYF. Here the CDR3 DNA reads TGTGCCAGCAGCCGCAATGATGGGGGGACCCAGTACTTC. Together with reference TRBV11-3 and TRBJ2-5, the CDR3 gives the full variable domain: EAGVVQSPRYKIIEKKQPVAFWCNPISGHNTLYWYLQNLGQGPELLIRYENEEAVDDSQLPKDRFSAERLKGVDSTLKIQPAELGDSAVYLCASSRNDGGTQYFGPGTRLLVL.

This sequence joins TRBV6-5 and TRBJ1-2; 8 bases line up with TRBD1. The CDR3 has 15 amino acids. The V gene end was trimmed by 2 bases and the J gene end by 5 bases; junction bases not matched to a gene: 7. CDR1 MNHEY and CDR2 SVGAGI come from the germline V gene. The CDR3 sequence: CASSYRRTGRYGYTF. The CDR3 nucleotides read TGTGCCAGCAGTTACCGGAGGACAGGGAGATATGGCTACACCTTC.

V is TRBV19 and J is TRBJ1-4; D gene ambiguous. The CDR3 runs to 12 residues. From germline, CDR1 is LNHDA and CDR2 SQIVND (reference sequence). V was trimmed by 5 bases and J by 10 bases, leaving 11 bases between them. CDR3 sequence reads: CASSPQMGKLFF. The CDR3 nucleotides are TGTGCCAGTAGTCCACAAATGGGAAAACTGTTTTTT.

This CDR3 is CASSVTPLLLTDTQYF. The DNA for the CDR3 is TGTGCCAGCAGCGTTACCCCCCTCCTACTCACAGATACGCAGTATTTT. This sequence joins TRBV9 and TRBJ2-3; no clear D gene. Germline values: CDR1 SGDLS, CDR2 YYNGEE. The CDR3 sequence is 16 residues long. Trimming took off 2 bases at V and 2 bases at J, with 15 bases between the two ends.

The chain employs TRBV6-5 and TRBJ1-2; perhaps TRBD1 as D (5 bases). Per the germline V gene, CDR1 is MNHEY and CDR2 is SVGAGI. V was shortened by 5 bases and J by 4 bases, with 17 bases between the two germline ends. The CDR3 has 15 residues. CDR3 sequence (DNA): TGTGCCAGCAGTAACCGGGACTCCCCCCTCTATGGCTACACCTTC. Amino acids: CASSNRDSPLYGYTF.

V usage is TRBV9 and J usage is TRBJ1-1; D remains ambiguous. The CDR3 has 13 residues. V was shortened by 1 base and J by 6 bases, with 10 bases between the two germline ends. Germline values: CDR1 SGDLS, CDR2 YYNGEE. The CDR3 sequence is CASSVFTGAEAFF. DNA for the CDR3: TGTGCCAGCAGCGTATTTACTGGCGCTGAAGCTTTCTTT. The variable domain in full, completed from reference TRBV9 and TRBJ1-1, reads DSGVTQTPKHLITATGQRVTLRCSPRSGDLSVYWYQQSLDQGLQFLIQYYNGEERAKGNILERFSAQQFPDLHSELNLSSLELGDSALYFCASSVFTGAEAFFGQGTRLTVV.

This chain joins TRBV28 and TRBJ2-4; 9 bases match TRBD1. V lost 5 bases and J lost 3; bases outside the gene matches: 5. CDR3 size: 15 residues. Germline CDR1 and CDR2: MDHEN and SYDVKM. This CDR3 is CASSTGGMGKNIQYF. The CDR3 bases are TGTGCCAGCAGTACAGGGGGCATGGGCAAAAACATTCAGTACTTC.

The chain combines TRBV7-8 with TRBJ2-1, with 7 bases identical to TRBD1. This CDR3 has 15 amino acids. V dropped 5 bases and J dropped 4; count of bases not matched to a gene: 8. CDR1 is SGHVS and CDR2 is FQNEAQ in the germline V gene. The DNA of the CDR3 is TGTGCCAGCAGCGCCCCCGGGACAGTATACAATGAGCAGTTCTTC. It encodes CASSAPGTVYNEQFF.

CDR3 bases: TGTGCCAGCAGCCCTGGACAGACCAGACACGGAGCCAAAAACATTCAGTACTTC. It translates to CASSPGQTRHGAKNIQYF. This sequence joins TRBV9 and TRBJ2-4; maybe TRBD1 (6 bases). The germline gives CDR1 SGDLS, CDR2 YYNGEE. The length of the CDR3 is 18 residues. V lost 4 bases and J lost 0, with 20 bases in between.

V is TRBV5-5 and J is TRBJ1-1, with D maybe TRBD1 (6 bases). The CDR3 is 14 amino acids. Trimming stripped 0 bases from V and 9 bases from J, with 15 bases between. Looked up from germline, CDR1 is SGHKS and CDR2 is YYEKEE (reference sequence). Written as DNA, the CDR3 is TGTGCCAGCAGCTTGGAAATCGGCCGGGACAAAGCTTTCTTT. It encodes CASSLEIGRDKAFF.

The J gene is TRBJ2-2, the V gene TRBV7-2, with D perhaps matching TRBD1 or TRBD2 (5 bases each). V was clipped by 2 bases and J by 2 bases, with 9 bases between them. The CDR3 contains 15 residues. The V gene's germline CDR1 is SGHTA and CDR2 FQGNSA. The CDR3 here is CASSLFGGNTGELFF. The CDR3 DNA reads TGTGCCAGCAGCTTATTTGGGGGTAACACCGGGGAGCTGTTTTTT.

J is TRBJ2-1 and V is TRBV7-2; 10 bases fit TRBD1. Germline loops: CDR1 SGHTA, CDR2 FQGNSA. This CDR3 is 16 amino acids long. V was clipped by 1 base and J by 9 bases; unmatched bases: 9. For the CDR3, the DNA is TGTGCCAGCAGCTTAGACGGGACAGGGGTTAACAGTGAGCAGTTCTTC. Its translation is CASSLDGTGVNSEQFF.

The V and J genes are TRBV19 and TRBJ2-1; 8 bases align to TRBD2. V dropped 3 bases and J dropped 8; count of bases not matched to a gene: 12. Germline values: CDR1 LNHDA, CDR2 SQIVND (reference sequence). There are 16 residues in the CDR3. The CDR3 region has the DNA TGTGCCAGTAGTATGCTTAAGGGACTAGGTCTCCATGAGCAGTTCTTC. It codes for CASSMLKGLGLHEQFF.

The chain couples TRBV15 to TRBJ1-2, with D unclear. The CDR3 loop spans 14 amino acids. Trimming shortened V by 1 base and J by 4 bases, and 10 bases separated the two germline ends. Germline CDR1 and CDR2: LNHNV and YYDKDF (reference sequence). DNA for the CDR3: TGTGCCACCAGCAGAGCCGACTCCCCCTATGGCTACACCTTC. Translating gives CATSRADSPYGYTF.

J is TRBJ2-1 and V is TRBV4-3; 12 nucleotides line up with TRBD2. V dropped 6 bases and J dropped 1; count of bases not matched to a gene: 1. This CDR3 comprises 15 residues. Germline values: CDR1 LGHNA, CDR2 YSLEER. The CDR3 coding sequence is TGCGCCAGCAGTGGACTAGCGGGATCCTACAATGAGCAGTTCTTC. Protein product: CASSGLAGSYNEQFF.

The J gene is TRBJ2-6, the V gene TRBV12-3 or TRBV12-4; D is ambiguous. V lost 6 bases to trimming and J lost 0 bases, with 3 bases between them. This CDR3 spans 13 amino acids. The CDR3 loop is CASSPSGANVLTF. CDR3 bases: TGTGCCAGCAGCCCCTCTGGGGCCAACGTCCTGACTTTC.

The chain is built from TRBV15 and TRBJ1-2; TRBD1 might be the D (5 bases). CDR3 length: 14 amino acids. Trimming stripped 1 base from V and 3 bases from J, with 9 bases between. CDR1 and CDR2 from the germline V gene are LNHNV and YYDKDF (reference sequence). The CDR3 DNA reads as TGTGCCACCAGCAGAGCTGGGGCCTACTATGGCTACACCTTC. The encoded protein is CATSRAGAYYGYTF. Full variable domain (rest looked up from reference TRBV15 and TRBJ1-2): DAMVIQNPRYQVTQFGKPVTLSCSQTLNHNVMYWYQQKSSQAPKLLFHYYDKDFNNEADTPDNFQSRRPNTSFCFLDIRSPGLGDTAMYLCATSRAGAYYGYTFGSGTRLTVV.

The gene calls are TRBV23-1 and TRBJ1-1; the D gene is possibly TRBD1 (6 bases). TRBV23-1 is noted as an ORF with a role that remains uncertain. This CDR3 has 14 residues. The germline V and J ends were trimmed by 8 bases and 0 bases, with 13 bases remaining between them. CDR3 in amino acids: CASGEGGLNTEAFF. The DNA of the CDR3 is TGCGCCAGCGGGGAGGGGGGTTTGAACACTGAAGCTTTCTTT.